This T cell receptor beta chain was found in a study of blood T cell repertoires in COVID-19. About the research overall: Samples representing acute and convalescent COVID-19 were sourced from the United States, Italy and Spain. PBMCs, B-cell-depleted T cells, or T cells were the source of the cDNA or gDNA that made up the material.

The CDR3 length is 20 residues. Trimming removed 3 bases from V and 0 bases from J; junction bases left unmatched: 11. CDR1 is SGHRS, CDR2 YFSETQ, per germline. Assay: immunoSEQ multiplex PCR; the TCRdb copy retains only in-frame clones and omits some. The sample yields approximately 270,000 clones, roughly 90% seen once. Sequencing used peripheral blood. This sequence originates from a man aged 30-40 years with acute or convalescent COVID-19. The chain couples TRBV5-1 to TRBJ2-2, with 13 bases fitting TRBD2. CDR3 sequence (DNA): TGCGCCAGCAGCTCCCGGACTAGCGGGGGAGGATTTACGAACACCGGGGAGCTGTTTTTT. It yields the protein CASSSRTSGGGFTNTGELFF.